This entry is about one T cell receptor (beta chain). This entry comes from a study of blood T cell repertoires in COVID-19. Across the study: Collection of acute and convalescent COVID-19 samples took place in the United States, Italy and Spain.

Using immunoSEQ multiplex PCR, the repertoire was profiled, and TCRdb retains in-frame clones only, with some absent. This sample yields 100,000 to 150,000 clones, of which 75% to 90% are seen a single time; less than 5.5% belongs to the top ten. This CDR3 comprises 15 residues. Trimming removed 3 bases from V and 2 bases from J, with 13 bases in between. Germline V CDR1 and CDR2: MNHEY, SVGEGT. The sequence came from a man in his 60s with COVID-19, enrolled during active disease. V is TRBV6-2 or TRBV6-3 and J is TRBJ1-2; weak D call: TRBD1 (5 bases). The specimen sequenced was peripheral blood. The CDR3 coding sequence is TGTGCCAGCAGTTATACGGCAGGGAGGAACTATGGCTACACCTTC. Its translation: CASSYTAGRNYGYTF.